Shown below are 16 T cell receptor beta chains from a single sample sequenced in a study of CD8+ T cells in alopecia areata. Treatment defined: oral pan-JAK inhibitor, 5-10 mg twice daily. Extracted RNA was reverse transcribed, and the resulting cDNA served as sequencing template. Libraries were prepared by immunoSEQ multiplex PCR; TCRdb keeps only in-frame clonotypes and omits some of them. The data hold a few hundred thousand clones, with roughly two fifths observed a single time. The source material was CD4+ T cells sorted from blood, sampled at roughly week 30, from a patient treated with tofacitinib. The receptors were sampled from a human donor with alopecia areata.

The rearrangement joins TRBV2 to TRBJ1-5; no reliable D call. Germline lookup yields CDR1 SNHLY and CDR2 FYNNEI. This CDR3 spans 15 amino acids. V was shortened by 2 bases and J by 0 bases, with 8 bases between the two germline ends. CDR3 amino acids: CASSENGISNQPQHF. The CDR3 nucleotides read TGTGCCAGCAGTGAAAATGGGATTAGCAATCAGCCCCAGCATTTT.

This clone has a handful of counts. The chain joins TRBV19 to TRBJ2-4; D perhaps matches TRBD2 (5 bases). The CDR3 loop spans 13 amino acids. The V end lost 4 bases, the J end lost 9 bases, and 13 bases lay between the germline ends. The germline CDR1 and CDR2 sequences are LNHDA and SQIVND (reference sequence). For the CDR3, the DNA is TGTGCCAGTAGTACCTGGGAGTCCGGCATTCAGTACTTC. Translating it yields CASSTWESGIQYF.

The J gene is TRBJ1-5, the V gene TRBV5-1; D ambiguous. The CDR3 covers 15 residues. Trimming stripped 4 bases from V and 3 bases from J, with 14 bases between. Germline V gives CDR1 SGHRS, CDR2 YFSETQ. The CDR3 DNA is TGCGCCAGCAGCCCAATACCGGGCCTCAATCAGCCCCAGCATTTT. Amino acids: CASSPIPGLNQPQHF.

This clone showed up just once. This chain connects TRBV7-3 to TRBJ1-1, with 8 bases matching TRBD1. With 1 base clipped from V and 11 bases from J, the junction kept 9 bases outside the gene matches. This CDR3 comprises 14 residues. Germline lookup yields CDR1 SGHTA and CDR2 FQGTGA. The DNA for the CDR3 is TGTGCCAGCAGCTTAAGTCTTACAGGGGGTACGGCTTTCTTT. Protein: CASSLSLTGGTAFF.

The sample holds one count of this clone. The J gene is TRBJ1-2, the V gene TRBV5-1; TRBD1 might be the D (5 bases). The CDR3 covers 12 residues. The V end was cut by 4 bases, the J end by 5 bases, with 9 bases between. Germline CDR1 SGHRS, CDR2 YFSETQ. CDR3 DNA: TGCGCCAGCAGCCAGGGAACGTATGGCTACACCTTC. Protein product: CASSQGTYGYTF.

This sequence joins TRBV7-2 and TRBJ2-2; D is uncertain. Trimming stripped 0 bases from V and 0 bases from J, with 11 bases between. The CDR3 length is 17 residues. Germline assignment: CDR1 SGHTA and CDR2 FQGNSA. This CDR3 is CASSLAWWSANTGELFF. CDR3 coding DNA: TGTGCCAGCAGCTTAGCTTGGTGGTCGGCGAACACCGGGGAGCTGTTTTTT.

This clone was detected a few times. The chain recombines TRBV29-1 with TRBJ1-2; maybe TRBD1 (5 bases). Looked up from germline, CDR1 is SQVTM and CDR2 is ANQGSEA. V gave up 7 bases and J gave up 7 bases, with 13 bases separating them. The CDR3 totals 11 residues. The CDR3 is CSAGGQGGYTF. CDR3 DNA sequence: TGCAGCGCGGGAGGCCAGGGTGGCTACACCTTC.

V gene TRBV5-1 combines with J gene TRBJ1-6; TRBD1 is a possible D gene (5 bases). The CDR3 consists of 15 residues. Germline V lookup: CDR1 SGHRS, CDR2 YFSETQ. Trimming took 0 bases from V and 7 from J, leaving 11 bases between them. The chain's CDR3 is CASSLGPGRNSPLHF. The CDR3 nucleotides read TGCGCCAGCAGCTTGGGGCCAGGGAGAAATTCACCCCTCCACTTT.

The rearrangement joins TRBV7-6 to TRBJ1-2; D unclear. The CDR3 runs to 13 residues. Germline values: CDR1 SGHVS, CDR2 FNYEAQ. V lost 4 bases, J lost 4 bases, and 10 bases lay in between. The CDR3 DNA reads as TGTGCCAGCAGCTCCAACCCATCCTATGGCTACACCTTC. Its protein is CASSSNPSYGYTF.

The genes are TRBV6-5 and TRBJ1-2; D perhaps matches TRBD1 (6 bases). V was trimmed by 6 bases and J by 4 bases, leaving 15 bases between them. From germline, CDR1 is MNHEY and CDR2 SVGAGI. The CDR3 extends over 14 amino acids. CDR3 loop: CASRAQGLGYGYTF. In DNA form, the CDR3 reads TGTGCCAGCAGGGCCCAGGGGCTGGGCTATGGCTACACCTTC.

CDR3 sequence reads: CASSIGTQGAFF. The CDR3 DNA is TGTGCCAGCAGCATTGGGACGCAGGGTGCTTTCTTT. The V call is TRBV7-9, the J call TRBJ1-1; the D gene is possibly TRBD1 (5 bases). The CDR3 has 12 residues. Germline-derived CDR1 and CDR2 are SEHNR and FQNEAQ (reference sequence). The V end lost 5 bases, the J end lost 11 bases, and 15 bases lay between the germline ends.

The J gene is TRBJ2-1, the V gene TRBV27; no definite D call. Germline lookup yields CDR1 MNHEY and CDR2 SMNVEV (reference sequence). The CDR3 covers 17 residues. The V end lost 3 bases, the J end lost 1 base, and 16 bases lay between the germline ends. The CDR3 spells CASSLSRSGRSYNEQFF. For the CDR3, the DNA is TGTGCCAGCAGTTTGTCCCGGTCTGGCCGTTCCTACAATGAGCAGTTCTTC.

J is TRBJ2-5 and V is TRBV9; 8 positions agree with TRBD2. Germline V CDR1 and CDR2: SGDLS, YYNGEE. The CDR3 totals 15 residues. With V trimmed by 0 bases and J by 5 bases, 6 bases remained unmatched. Written as DNA, the CDR3 is TGTGCCAGCAGCGTAGATAGCGGGAAGGCGGAGACCCAGTACTTC. This gives the protein CASSVDSGKAETQYF.

This clone was counted only a few times. The J gene is TRBJ2-1, the V gene TRBV30; 10 bases map to TRBD2. V gave up 0 bases and J gave up 7 bases; unmatched junction bases: 12. Germline-derived CDR1 and CDR2 are GTSNPN and SVGIG (reference sequence). The CDR3 has 17 residues. In DNA, the CDR3 is TGTGCCTGGAGTGTACCGTGGGCTAGCGGGAGTGGAAATGAGCAGTTCTTC. This translates into CAWSVPWASGSGNEQFF.

This sequence joins TRBV29-1 and TRBJ1-1; TRBD1 aligns across 8 bases. The ends lost 4 bases at V and 3 bases at J; junction bases unmatched: 16. Germline assignment: CDR1 SQVTM and CDR2 ANQGSEA. The CDR3 extends over 17 amino acids. CDR3 loop: CSVGRLGQDYRDTEAFF. Written as DNA, the CDR3 is TGCAGCGTTGGCCGCTTGGGACAGGACTACCGGGACACTGAAGCTTTCTTT.

The rearrangement links TRBV7-2 to TRBJ1-2; D gene ambiguous. V lost 1 base and J 8 bases, leaving 14 bases between the germline ends. CDR1 and CDR2 from the germline V gene are SGHTA and FQGNSA. The CDR3 totals 14 residues. CDR3 in amino acids: CASSLDGYSRGYTF. CDR3 DNA sequence: TGTGCCAGCAGCTTAGACGGCTACTCCCGAGGCTACACCTTC. Full variable domain (rest looked up from reference TRBV7-2 and TRBJ1-2): GAGVSQSPSNKVTEKGKDVELRCDPISGHTALYWYRQSLGQGLEFLIYFQGNSAPDKSGLPSDRFSAERTGGSVSTLTIQRTQQEDSAVYLCASSLDGYSRGYTFGSGTRLTVV.